This T cell receptor beta chain is from a study of cytomegalovirus exposure and HLA in healthy donors. Study-level information: There were 75 million to 95 million unique TCRs (from HLA-typed donors) in an early data release.

Per the germline V gene, CDR1 is SGHTA and CDR2 is FQGNSA. V was pared by 2 bases and J by 8 bases, with 21 bases between. CDR3 length equals 16 residues. Primers: 60 Vbeta forward and 13 Jbeta reverse. Using immunoSEQ multiplex PCR, the repertoire was profiled, and TCRdb retains in-frame clones only, with some absent. The sample lists approximately 200,000 clones; under 90% were seen once. The study's findings and limits: Analysis was carried out at a later point, and it linked a missense DCLRE1C variant to TCR beta V- and J-gene trimming. Common viral pathogens were later found to be apparently linked to several of the most significant clusters.

As for this clone: The antigen remains undetermined.

Input material: PBMCs. The TCR sequence derives from a boy aged 2 to 9 in good health and CMV-seronegative. This chain joins TRBV7-2 and TRBJ1-2; D may be TRBD1 (6 bases). Here the CDR3 reads CASSLKWAGDGQGYTF. As DNA, the CDR3 is TGTGCCAGCAGCTTAAAGTGGGCAGGGGACGGACAGGGCTACACCTTC.